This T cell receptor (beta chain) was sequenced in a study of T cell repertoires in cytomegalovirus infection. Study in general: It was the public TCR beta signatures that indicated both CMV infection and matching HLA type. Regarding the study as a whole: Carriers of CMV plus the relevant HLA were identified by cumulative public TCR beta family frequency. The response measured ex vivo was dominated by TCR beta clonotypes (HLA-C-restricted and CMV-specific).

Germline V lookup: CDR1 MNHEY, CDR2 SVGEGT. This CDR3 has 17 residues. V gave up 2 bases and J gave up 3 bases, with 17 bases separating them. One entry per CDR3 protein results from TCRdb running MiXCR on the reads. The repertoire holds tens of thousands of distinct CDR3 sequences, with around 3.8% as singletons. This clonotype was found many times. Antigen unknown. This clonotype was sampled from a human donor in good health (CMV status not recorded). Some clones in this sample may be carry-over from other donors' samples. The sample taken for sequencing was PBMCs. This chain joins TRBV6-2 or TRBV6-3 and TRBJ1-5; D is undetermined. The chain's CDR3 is CASSYDFAGGTNQPQHF. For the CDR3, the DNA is TGTGCCAGCAGTTACGACTTCGCCGGCGGAACCAATCAGCCCCAGCATTTT.